This entry lists 5 T cell receptor beta chains sequenced from one sample in a study of blood T cell repertoires in COVID-19. Profiling relied on immunoSEQ multiplex PCR, and the TCRdb table lists in-frame clones only, not all of them. Altogether 150,000 to 180,000 clones are present, roughly 83% being singletons, with the ten largest covering around 32%. Material: peripheral blood. These TCRs come from a woman in her sixties or seventies with acute or convalescent COVID-19.

CDR3 sequence (DNA): TGTGCCAGCAGTTTACGACAGGGGGCGATTGGCTACACCTTC. This encodes CASSLRQGAIGYTF. The chain couples TRBV6-5 to TRBJ1-2; 10 positions match TRBD1. The germline V gene encodes CDR1 MNHEY and CDR2 SVGAGI. The CDR3 runs to 14 residues. The trim removed 4 bases at V and 7 bases at J, leaving 6 bases unmatched.

This clone occurred once. The chain recombines TRBV6-6 with TRBJ2-2, with D possibly being TRBD2 (7 bases). V dropped 5 bases and J dropped 5 bases, with 12 bases sitting between them. Germline V gives CDR1 MNHNY, CDR2 SVGAGI (reference sequence). This CDR3 contains 14 residues. This CDR3 reads CASSLAGATGELFF. The CDR3 coding sequence is TGTGCCAGCAGTCTTGCGGGGGCTACCGGGGAGCTGTTTTTT.

The chain is built from TRBV3-1 (or the pseudogene TRBV3-2) and TRBJ1-1; 8 bases match TRBD1. Germline V lookup: CDR1 LGHDT, CDR2 YNNKEL (reference sequence). This CDR3 region has 15 residues. Trimming removed 3 bases from V and 5 bases from J; junction bases left unmatched: 8. This chain's CDR3 is CASSHADRVVTEAFF. CDR3 bases: TGTGCCAGCAGCCACGCGGACAGGGTGGTGACTGAAGCTTTCTTT.

The chain recombines TRBV5-1 with TRBJ2-2; tentative D call: TRBD1 (5 bases). The V end was cut by 1 base, the J end by 2 bases, with 9 bases between. Germline lookup yields CDR1 SGHRS and CDR2 YFSETQ. The CDR3 has 15 residues. The DNA for the CDR3 is TGCGCCAGCAGCTTGAGGCAGGGAAACACCGGGGAGCTGTTTTTT. Amino acids: CASSLRQGNTGELFF.

The gene calls are TRBV27 and TRBJ2-7, with TRBD1 matching 9 bases. The ends lost 6 bases at V and 4 bases at J; junction bases unmatched: 13. This CDR3 is 16 amino acids long. Per germline, CDR1 MNHEY and CDR2 SMNVEV (reference sequence). The CDR3 region is CASRMAGGQGFYEQYF. CDR3 DNA: TGTGCCAGCAGGATGGCCGGGGGACAGGGCTTTTACGAGCAGTACTTC.